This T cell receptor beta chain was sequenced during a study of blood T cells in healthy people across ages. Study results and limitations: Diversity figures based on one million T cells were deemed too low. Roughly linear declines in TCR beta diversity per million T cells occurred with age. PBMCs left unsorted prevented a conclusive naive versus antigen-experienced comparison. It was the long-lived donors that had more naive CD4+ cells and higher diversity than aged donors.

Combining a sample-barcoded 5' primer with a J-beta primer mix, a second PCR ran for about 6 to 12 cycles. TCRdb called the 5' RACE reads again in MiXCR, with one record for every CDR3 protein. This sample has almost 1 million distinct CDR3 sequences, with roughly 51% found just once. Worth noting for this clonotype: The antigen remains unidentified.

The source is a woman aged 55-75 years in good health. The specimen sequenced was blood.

The DNA for the CDR3 is TGTGCCAGCAACCTAGCGGGAGGGCGTGGCGAGCAGTTCTTC. It translates to CASNLAGGRGEQFF. The chain links TRBV2 to TRBJ2-1; 12 bases map to TRBD2. The CDR3 is made up of 14 amino acids. Unmatched junction bases numbered 8, after V lost 7 bases and J lost 10 bases. The germline CDR1 and CDR2 sequences are SNHLY and FYNNEI. Supplemented by reference TRBV2 and TRBJ2-1, the full variable domain reads EPEVTQTPSHQVTQMGQEVILRCVPISNHLYFYWYRQILGQKVEFLVSFYNNEISEKSEIFDDQFSVERPDGSNFTLKIRSTKLEDSAMYFCASNLAGGRGEQFFGPGTRLTVL.